The 5 T cell receptor beta chains in this list originate from one sample, sequenced in a study of beta chain features in type 1 diabetes. Since all of the isolated RNA was reverse transcribed, expressed TCRB transcripts were what got sequenced. TCRdb's table, derived via immunoSEQ multiplex PCR, lists solely in-frame clones and lacks some. The table records about 250,000 clones, 13% to 15% of them present only once. The sample was naive CD4+ T cells from blood. These TCRs come from a woman in her thirties or forties in good health.

V is TRBV9 and J is TRBJ2-5; 8 nucleotides match TRBD1. V shed 3 bases and J 5 bases; nucleotides not matched to a gene: 6. This CDR3 is 14 amino acids long. Germline-derived CDR1 and CDR2 are SGDLS and YYNGEE. The CDR3: CASSASDRVETQYF. DNA for the CDR3: TGTGCCAGCAGCGCTTCGGACAGGGTTGAGACCCAGTACTTC.

This chain links TRBV6-6 with TRBJ1-1, with D tentatively TRBD1 (5 bases). Trimming pared 6 bases from V and 1 base from J, leaving 9 bases between. Germline V gene lookup returns CDR1 MNHNY and CDR2 SVGAGI (reference sequence). The CDR3 runs to 13 residues. In DNA form, the CDR3 reads TGTGCCAGCAGCAAGACAGCGAACACTGAAGCTTTCTTT. Protein sequence: CASSKTANTEAFF.

This clone turned up a few times. The J gene is TRBJ1-5, the V gene TRBV19; D call uncertain. V was cut by 3 bases and J by 5 bases, with 14 bases left in between. CDR3 size: 15 residues. Germline V gene data show CDR1 as LNHDA and CDR2 as SQIVND (reference sequence). CDR3 in DNA: TGTGCCAGTAGTATTTCGAGGAGGACGGATCAGCCCCAGCATTTT. It translates to CASSISRRTDQPQHF.

CDR3 nucleotides: TGTGCCAGTGACAGGGACAACACCGGGGAGCTGTTTTTT. Translation gives CASDRDNTGELFF. The V and J genes are TRBV6-6 and TRBJ2-2, with 7 bases aligning to TRBD1. V shed 9 bases, J shed 2 bases, and the junction held 3 bases outside the gene matches. The CDR3 is 13 residues long. Germline lookup yields CDR1 MNHNY and CDR2 SVGAGI (reference sequence).

This clone was recorded a few times. This chain connects TRBV2 to TRBJ2-3, with 10 bases aligning to TRBD2. Germline values: CDR1 SNHLY, CDR2 FYNNEI. V dropped 7 bases and J dropped 3; count of bases not matched to a gene: 7. The CDR3 loop spans 15 amino acids. The CDR3 DNA sequence: TGTGCCAGCATGATGGAGCGGGGGGGGACAGATACGCAGTATTTT. Translation gives CASMMERGGTDTQYF.